This is a list of T cell receptor beta chains from one sample in a study of blood T cell repertoires in COVID-19. Only in-frame clones appear in the TCRdb table, and some are missing; sequencing was by immunoSEQ multiplex PCR. The sample has about 150,000 clones, approximately 83% seen once. The sample consisted of peripheral blood. The receptor source for this set is a woman aged 55-69 years with acute or convalescent COVID-19. Each CDR3 is given with its conserved first and last residue. The D gene is left open where the match is weak. Not all rows give a size; the values are once, few, many and, for expanded clones, a class.

CDR3 DNA	CDR3 protein	V gene	J gene	D gene	clone size
TGTGCCAGCAGTTACTCGTTAAACACTGAAGCTTTCTTT	CASSYSLNTEAFF	TRBV6-5	TRBJ1-1	-	-
TGTGCCACTGGACAGTTTCAAGAGACCCAGTACTTC	CATGQFQETQYF	TRBV10-3	TRBJ2-5	-	-
TGTGCCAGCAGCGGAACAGGGTACTCTGGAAACACCATATATTTT	CASSGTGYSGNTIYF	TRBV9	TRBJ1-3	-	-
TGTGCCAGTAGTATTCAGCGGGGGGGCTTGAGGACGAACACCGGGGAGCTGTTTTTT	CASSIQRGGLRTNTGELFF	TRBV19	TRBJ2-2	TRBD2	-
TGTGCCAGCAGTGGACAGGGGAAAGGGGATGGCTACACCTTC	CASSGQGKGDGYTF	TRBV2	TRBJ1-2	TRBD1	-
TGTGCCAGCAGGTCCGTCTCCACTGAAGCTTTCTTT	CASRSVSTEAFF	TRBV12-3/TRBV12-4	TRBJ1-1	-	-
TGCGCCAGCAGCCAAGATCTATTAGGGGCCCACCCTCGACATGAGCAGTTCTTC	CASSQDLLGAHPRHEQFF	TRBV4-3	TRBJ2-1	-	-
TGTGCCAGCAGCCCAGGTTCTTACTCTGGAAACACCATATATTTT	CASSPGSYSGNTIYF	TRBV9	TRBJ1-3	-	-
TGTGCCAGTAGTGTCTTAGCGGGCCGGGGTGAGCAGTTCTTC	CASSVLAGRGEQFF	TRBV19	TRBJ2-1	TRBD2	-
TGTGCCAGCAGCGGCCGACAGCTGGGCTATGGCTACACCTTC	CASSGRQLGYGYTF	TRBV9	TRBJ1-2	-	once
TGCGCCAGCAGCCGGTCCAGCGGGGGGGCCGAAGAGACCCAGTACTTC	CASSRSSGGAEETQYF	TRBV5-1	TRBJ2-5	TRBD2	-
TGTGCCAGCAGTACTAGCACAGATACGCAGTATTTT	CASSTSTDTQYF	TRBV11-3	TRBJ2-3	-	-
TGTGCCACCAGAAATACAGGGCTCCGCACCGGGGAGCTGTTTTTT	CATRNTGLRTGELFF	TRBV24-1	TRBJ2-2	-	-
TGTGCCAGCAACCCCACTAGCTCCGGGGAGCTGTTTTTT	CASNPTSSGELFF	TRBV12-3/TRBV12-4	TRBJ2-2	-	-
TGTGCCAGCAGCCGACACAACAGGGAGAGGGGGTCCGGGGAGCAGTACTTC	CASSRHNRERGSGEQYF	TRBV3-1/TRBV3-2	TRBJ2-7	-	-
TGTGCCAGCAGCTTCCTAGTCAGTGGCTACACCTTC	CASSFLVSGYTF	TRBV7-9	TRBJ1-2	-	-
TGTGCCAGCAGTACCCCCAAGGCGGGGCGGACCTACGAGCAGTACTTC	CASSTPKAGRTYEQYF	TRBV2	TRBJ2-7	-	-
TGTGCCAGCAGCTTAGGGGAAGGTAGCGGAACTCAAGAGACCCAGTACTTC	CASSLGEGSGTQETQYF	TRBV11-3	TRBJ2-5	-	-
TGTGCCAGCAGTTTATCGGATTGGGGGGGCCCCTCCGATGAGCAGTTCTTC	CASSLSDWGGPSDEQFF	TRBV27	TRBJ2-1	-	-
TGTGCCAGCAGCTCCGGGACAGGGGGTCGATACGAGCAGTACTTC	CASSSGTGGRYEQYF	TRBV5-6	TRBJ2-7	TRBD1	-
TGCGCCAGCAGTCCTAGGACAGGGGATAATTCACCCCTCCACTTT	CASSPRTGDNSPLHF	TRBV10-1	TRBJ1-6	TRBD1	-
TGTGCCAGCAGCTTAGGGGATAGCGGGGCCCCTCCCTACGAGCAGTACTTC	CASSLGDSGAPPYEQYF	TRBV7-6	TRBJ2-7	TRBD2	-
TGTGCCAGCGGGGCCCGGGGACAGGGGGCAGATACGCAGTATTTT	CASGARGQGADTQYF	TRBV6-5	TRBJ2-3	TRBD1	-
TGCAGCGTTGCGGCAGGGCTGGGAACTGAAGCTTTCTTT	CSVAAGLGTEAFF	TRBV29-1	TRBJ1-1	-	-
TGTGCCAGCAGTCCTAGACTGGGACAGGGCTCTGAAGCTTTCTTT	CASSPRLGQGSEAFF	TRBV9	TRBJ1-1	TRBD1	-
TGTGCCAGCAGCCAGGGGTACAGGGATCAGCCCCAGCATTTT	CASSQGYRDQPQHF	TRBV3-1/TRBV3-2	TRBJ1-5	-	-
TGTGCCAGCAGTCCACTTAGCGGGGGGGCCTACAATGAGCAGTTCTTC	CASSPLSGGAYNEQFF	TRBV27	TRBJ2-1	TRBD2	-
TGCAGCGTCCGGGACACCTTGAACACTGAAGCTTTCTTT	CSVRDTLNTEAFF	TRBV29-1	TRBJ1-1	-	few
TGCGCCAGCAGCTCCGACAGGGGTGGGTTGTACGAGCAGTACTTC	CASSSDRGGLYEQYF	TRBV4-1	TRBJ2-7	TRBD1	-
TGTGCCAGCAGCTCGGACAGGTCCTATGGCTACACCTTC	CASSSDRSYGYTF	TRBV5-4	TRBJ1-2	TRBD1	once
TGTGCCAGCAGCTCCTTGACAGGGAAGAATGAGCAGTTCTTC	CASSSLTGKNEQFF	TRBV7-6	TRBJ2-1	TRBD1	-
TGTGCCAGCAGCCTGGGACAGGCGGGGCTTAATGAAAAACTGTTTTTT	CASSLGQAGLNEKLFF	TRBV3-1/TRBV3-2	TRBJ1-4	TRBD1	-
TGTGCCAGCAGCTTAGTGCGGCTTGGGGCCACCATATATTTT	CASSLVRLGATIYF	TRBV11-2	TRBJ1-3	-	once
TGTGCCAGCAGCCGCCAAACGGAAGAGACCCAGTACTTC	CASSRQTEETQYF	TRBV5-4	TRBJ2-5	-	-
TGTGCCAGCAGCCAAATAATAGCGGGGGGATCTCCCCCATCGCAGTATTTT	CASSQIIAGGSPPSQYF	TRBV4-2	TRBJ2-3	TRBD2	once
TGTGCCAGCAGCCAAGTATACCAGGATACGCAGTATTTT	CASSQVYQDTQYF	TRBV3-1/TRBV3-2	TRBJ2-3	-	-
TGTGCCAGCAGCTCCCAGTGGACAGGGGGAGGGACCCAGTACTTC	CASSSQWTGGGTQYF	TRBV7-2	TRBJ2-5	TRBD1	-
TGTGCCAGCAGCCCCCGACTAGCGGGAGGCACAGATACGCAGTATTTT	CASSPRLAGGTDTQYF	TRBV3-1/TRBV3-2	TRBJ2-3	TRBD2	-
TGTGCCAGCAGCGCGACAGGGGGCGCCCCCCGGGAGCTGTTTTTT	CASSATGGAPRELFF	TRBV5-8	TRBJ2-2	TRBD1	-
TGTGCCAGCAGCTTGATTGACAGGGTCCAAGGCTACACCTTC	CASSLIDRVQGYTF	TRBV5-6	TRBJ1-2	TRBD1	-
TGTGCCAGCTCACATGACAGGAACGAGCAGTACTTC	CASSHDRNEQYF	TRBV18	TRBJ2-7	-	-
TGTGCCAGTAGACCTGGGGACAACTCTGGAAACACCATATATTTT	CASRPGDNSGNTIYF	TRBV19	TRBJ1-3	-	-
TGTGCCAGCAGACCGGGACAGGGGGGATATGAAAAACTGTTTTTT	CASRPGQGGYEKLFF	TRBV2	TRBJ1-4	TRBD1	-